Shown below are 18 T cell receptor beta chains from a single sample sequenced in a study of CD8 T cells in Susac syndrome. Reverse transcription of roughly 0.5 to 1 ug RNA used random hexamers. TCRdb fed the immunoSEQ multiplex PCR reads into MiXCR, producing one record per CDR3 protein. This table has 150,000 or so distinct CDR3 sequences, roughly 94% appearing once. Sequences were obtained from CD4+ T cells from PBMCs. The receptors derive from a human donor with Susac syndrome.

The J gene is TRBJ2-1, the V gene TRBV12-3 or TRBV12-4, with a weak D call TRBD2 (6 bases). V was pared by 6 bases and J by 10 bases, with 16 bases between. The CDR3 is 13 residues long. As DNA, the CDR3 is TGTGCCAGCAGCCTAGAGGGCCTAGCGGAGCAGTTCTTC. It specifies CASSLEGLAEQFF.

The J gene is TRBJ2-3, the V gene TRBV7-3, with D possibly called TRBD1 or TRBD2 (5 bases each). Germline V gives CDR1 SGHTA, CDR2 FQGTGA. Trimming cost V 5 bases and J 2 bases, with 11 bases left between them. This CDR3 spans 14 amino acids. The CDR3 DNA reads as TGTGCCAGCAGCCCCGGGACCTCCACAGATACGCAGTATTTT. Translating it yields CASSPGTSTDTQYF.

CDR3 DNA sequence: TGTGCCAGCTCACCATATGGAGGCAGCAGCTCCTACGAGCAGTACTTC. This translates into CASSPYGGSSSYEQYF. The chain combines TRBV18 with TRBJ2-7, with D perhaps matching TRBD2 (5 bases). V shed 2 bases and J shed 0 bases, with 14 bases lying between them. The germline CDR1 and CDR2 sequences are KGHSH and LQKENI. CDR3 size: 16 residues.

DNA of the CDR3: TGTGCCAGCAGCTCCCAATCCCGCGCATCCTACGAGCAGTACTTC. Its translation: CASSSQSRASYEQYF. The chain combines TRBV5-4 with TRBJ2-7; D not certain. V gave up 3 bases and J gave up 1 base, with 14 bases separating them. Germline V gene data show CDR1 as SGHNT and CDR2 as YYREEE (reference sequence). The CDR3 sequence is 15 residues long.

The chain combines TRBV20-1 with TRBJ2-5; no clear D gene. In germline, CDR1 is DFQATT, CDR2 SNEGSKA (reference sequence). The CDR3 covers 12 residues. V was trimmed by 5 bases and J by 1 base, leaving 8 bases between them. CDR3 sequence: CSALESQETQYF. The CDR3 nucleotides are TGCAGTGCTCTAGAGAGCCAAGAGACCCAGTACTTC.

The V call is TRBV6-5, the J call TRBJ2-1; possibly TRBD2 for D (5 bases). Trimming shortened V by 5 bases and J by 10 bases, and 15 bases separated the two germline ends. CDR3 length: 13 amino acids. Looked up from germline, CDR1 is MNHEY and CDR2 is SVGAGI. CDR3 sequence reads: CASSLGISSEQFF. In DNA form, the CDR3 reads TGTGCCAGCAGTCTCGGGATTTCCTCGGAGCAGTTCTTC.

The genes are TRBV3-1 and TRBJ2-5; 8 bases align to TRBD1. The CDR3 totals 12 residues. Germline V gene lookup returns CDR1 LGHDT and CDR2 YNNKEL (reference sequence). The junction had 5 bases not matched to a gene; V was cut back by 4 bases and J by 10 bases. The CDR3 loop is CASSPDRVRQYF. DNA of the CDR3: TGTGCCAGCAGCCCGGACAGGGTCCGCCAGTACTTC.

The chain links TRBV25-1 to TRBJ1-5; 7 bases align to TRBD1. V dropped 6 bases and J dropped 9; count of bases not matched to a gene: 5. CDR3 length equals 12 residues. CDR1 is MGHDK, CDR2 SYGVNS, per germline. The CDR3 region is CASSRQGGPQHF. The DNA of the CDR3 is TGTGCCAGCAGCCGACAGGGTGGGCCCCAGCATTTT. Based on the CDR3 plus reference TRBV25-1 and TRBJ1-5, the full variable domain is EADIYQTPRYLVIGTGKKITLECSQTMGHDKMYWYQQDPGMELHLIHYSYGVNSTEKGDLSSESTVSRIRTEHFPLTLESARPSHTSQYLCASSRQGGPQHFGDGTRLSIL.

In DNA, the CDR3 is TGTGCCAGCCTTGGGGGGAAAGAGACCCAGTACTTC. As protein: CASLGGKETQYF. The V gene is TRBV28, the J gene TRBJ2-5; a weak D match, TRBD2 (6 bases). V was clipped by 8 bases and J by 3 bases, with 10 bases between them. CDR3 length: 12 amino acids. CDR1 MDHEN and CDR2 SYDVKM come from the germline V gene.

This chain links TRBV30 with TRBJ2-4; D remains ambiguous. With 1 base removed from V and 3 bases from J, the gap between germline ends came to 10 bases. This CDR3 has 14 amino acids. The germline V gene encodes CDR1 GTSNPN and CDR2 SVGIG (reference sequence). DNA for the CDR3: TGTGCCTGGAGTGAAGTCTCGGTCAAAAACATTCAGTACTTC. It yields the protein CAWSEVSVKNIQYF.

This clonotype is a singleton in its sample. J is TRBJ2-1 and V is TRBV9; the D gene could be TRBD1 or TRBD2 (6 bases each). Germline lookup yields CDR1 SGDLS and CDR2 YYNGEE. CDR3 length: 14 amino acids. Trimming stripped 3 bases from V and 9 bases from J, with 16 bases between. Here the CDR3 reads CASSGAGGPSEQFF. In nucleotides, the CDR3 is TGTGCCAGCAGCGGGGCTGGGGGGCCGAGTGAGCAGTTCTTC.

The chain uses TRBV12-3 or TRBV12-4 and TRBJ2-6; no firm D call. V lost 2 bases to trimming and J lost 2 bases, with 7 bases between them. The CDR3 length is 15 residues. The CDR3: CASSLLAAGANVLTF. The CDR3 DNA is TGTGCCAGCAGTTTATTGGCTGCTGGGGCCAACGTCCTGACTTTC.

The gene calls are TRBV12-3 or TRBV12-4 and TRBJ2-3, with 14 bases lining up with TRBD2. Unmatched junction bases numbered 8, after V lost 7 bases and J lost 8 bases. CDR3 size: 15 residues. The CDR3 is CASTRLAGGMGTQYF. The CDR3 bases are TGTGCCAGCACACGACTAGCGGGAGGGATGGGTACGCAGTATTTT.

The chain joins TRBV25-1 to TRBJ2-5, with 8 bases identical to TRBD2. With V trimmed by 5 bases and J by 3 bases, 11 bases remained unmatched. The CDR3 sequence is 16 residues long. Germline V lookup: CDR1 MGHDK, CDR2 SYGVNS. CDR3 DNA sequence: TGTGCCAGCAGTTCCGGGAGGGGGGGAGTTAAAGAGACCCAGTACTTC. This sequence encodes CASSSGRGGVKETQYF.

The CDR3 DNA follows: TGTGCCTGGAGGTACGGGACAACGAACACCGGGGAGCTGTTTTTT. It encodes CAWRYGTTNTGELFF. The chain uses TRBV30 and TRBJ2-2, with D perhaps matching TRBD1 (6 bases). Between the trimmed V and J ends, which lost 3 bases and 0 bases, there was a span of 11 bases. Germline lookup yields CDR1 GTSNPN and CDR2 SVGIG (reference sequence). CDR3 size: 15 residues.

This clonotype was seen a single time. This chain connects TRBV29-1 to TRBJ1-1, with 7 bases that match TRBD1. This CDR3 has 13 amino acids. Germline trimming cut 6 bases from V and 5 bases from J; bases unmatched to any gene: 9. CDR1 and CDR2 (germline): SQVTM, ANQGSEA. The CDR3 sequence is CSVDSGGRTEAFF. CDR3 bases: TGCAGCGTGGACTCAGGGGGTCGGACTGAAGCTTTCTTT. The entire variable domain, with the rest obtained from reference TRBV29-1 and TRBJ1-1, is as follows: SAVISQKPSRDICQRGTSLTIQCQVDSQVTMMFWYRQQPGQSLTLIATANQGSEATYESGFVIDKFPISRPNLTFSTLTVSNMSPEDSSIYLCSVDSGGRTEAFFGQGTRLTVV.

The rearrangement links TRBV30 to TRBJ1-2, with TRBD1 matching over 9 bases. The ends lost 3 bases at V and 7 bases at J; junction bases unmatched: 6. The CDR3 has 13 residues. The germline CDR1 and CDR2 sequences are GTSNPN and SVGIG (reference sequence). The CDR3: CAWRAQGARGYTF. The CDR3 nucleotides are TGTGCCTGGAGAGCACAGGGGGCGCGTGGCTACACCTTC. Combining the CDR3 with reference TRBV30 and TRBJ1-2 gives the whole variable domain SQTIHQWPATLVQPVGSPLSLECTVEGTSNPNLYWYRQAAGRGLQLLFYSVGIGQISSEVPQNLSASRPQDRQFILSSKKLLLSDSGFYLCAWRAQGARGYTFGSGTRLTVV.

The rearrangement joins TRBV12-3 or TRBV12-4 to TRBJ1-5, with D possibly being TRBD1 (5 bases). Trimming removed 3 bases at V and 5 bases at J, with 11 bases between. CDR3 length equals 14 residues. CDR3 DNA: TGTGCCAGCAGTTTTCTATCGGGGGATCAGCCCCAGCATTTT. Translating it yields CASSFLSGDQPQHF.